This T cell receptor beta chain came from a study of shared clonotypes between healthy human individuals. Study outcomes and limitations: Incompleteness in sorted-subset sequencing, despite large depth, was shown by rarefaction. Estimated richness values were generally larger in naive subsets than in memory subsets.

As for this clone: Its antigen is unidentified.

The table came from immunoSEQ multiplex PCR; TCRdb's copy has only in-frame clones and leaves some out. Of 850,000 to 1,100,000 clones in the sample, about 80% were seen once. This TCR was recovered from a man between 18 and 29 years old in good health. Some clones in this sample may be carry-over from other donors' samples. The sample taken for sequencing was memory CD4+ T cells from PBMCs. Noted subset: CD45RA-negative fraction.

CDR3 sequence: CASSLVASGYEKLFF. CDR3 sequence (DNA): TGTGCCAGCAGCTTAGTTGCTTCAGGCTACGAAAAACTGTTTTTT. The rearrangement uses TRBV7-2 and TRBJ1-4; D uncertain. Germline lookup yields CDR1 SGHTA and CDR2 FQGNSA. The CDR3 covers 15 residues. Trimming stripped 1 base from V and 8 bases from J, with 14 bases between.